Below, 24 T cell receptor beta chains from the same sample are listed, as sequenced in a study of blood T cell repertoires in COVID-19 (dated by TCRdb to 2018 to 2021). The library was made by the immunoSEQ multiplex PCR assay. The clones in this table, taken by TCRdb from immuneACCESS, are in-frame only. Not every clone is retained; where verified, under half of the shortfall comes from an unresolved V gene, and the cause of the rest is unknown. The sample has around 15,000 clones on record, about 86% of them singletons. Clones ranked in the top ten supply roughly 2.5% of the sample. Sequenced input: peripheral blood. These receptors were taken from a human donor in a cohort sampled during active COVID-19.

V usage is TRBV29-1 and J usage is TRBJ2-5; D is uncertain. CDR1 is SQVTM, CDR2 ANQGSEA, per germline. The CDR3 sequence is 14 residues long. V shed 4 bases and J shed 4 bases, with 16 bases lying between them. CDR3 DNA: TGCAGCGTTGTGGGCAGAAATAAGGTAGAGACCCAGTACTTC. This sequence encodes CSVVGRNKVETQYF. Full variable domain (outside the CDR3, taken from reference TRBV29-1 and TRBJ2-5): SAVISQKPSRDICQRGTSLTIQCQVDSQVTMMFWYRQQPGQSLTLIATANQGSEATYESGFVIDKFPISRPNLTFSTLTVSNMSPEDSSIYLCSVVGRNKVETQYFGPGTRLLVL.

V is TRBV27 and J is TRBJ1-2; 7 nucleotides line up with TRBD1. Germline V gene data show CDR1 as MNHEY and CDR2 as SMNVEV (reference sequence). The CDR3 has 14 amino acids. Trimming took 7 bases from V and 4 from J; bases not matched to a gene: 9. Written as DNA, the CDR3 is TGTGCCAGCACTAAAAAACAGGGGATCTATGGCTACACCTTC. This gives the protein CASTKKQGIYGYTF.

J is TRBJ2-7 and V is TRBV2; perhaps TRBD1 as D (6 bases). This CDR3 is built from 12 residues. CDR1 and CDR2 (germline): SNHLY, FYNNEI. Trimming removed 8 bases at V and 3 bases at J, with 11 bases between. CDR3 nucleotides: TGTGCCAGCCGATGGACAGTCTACGAGCAGTACTTC. Translating gives CASRWTVYEQYF.

The chain uses TRBV4-2 and TRBJ2-7, with TRBD2 matching over 7 bases. J lost 0 bases, V lost 5 bases, and 7 bases had no gene match. This CDR3 is 15 amino acids long. Germline assignment: CDR1 LGHNA and CDR2 YNFKEQ. The CDR3 DNA reads as TGTGCCAGCAGCTTTCTAGCGGTGAGCTCCTACGAGCAGTACTTC. Protein product: CASSFLAVSSYEQYF.

J is TRBJ1-1 and V is TRBV5-6; D gene ambiguous. The CDR3 loop spans 15 amino acids. Germline CDR1 SGHDT, CDR2 YYEEEE. Trimming took 1 base from V and 0 from J, leaving 10 bases between them. CDR3 in DNA: TGTGCCAGCAGCTTGCTCGATAGCCTGAACACTGAAGCTTTCTTT. This codes for CASSLLDSLNTEAFF.

The chain couples TRBV6-5 to TRBJ2-3, with 9 bases matching TRBD1. The CDR3 contains 15 residues. Germline V gives CDR1 MNHEY, CDR2 SVGAGI. The V segment lost 5 bases and the J segment 4 bases; nucleotides outside the gene matches: 7. The CDR3 reads CASSPHRGQSDTQYF. The CDR3 DNA reads TGTGCCAGCAGTCCTCACAGGGGGCAATCAGATACGCAGTATTTT.

This chain links TRBV12-5 with TRBJ2-3; D not resolved. CDR3 length equals 13 residues. V shed 0 bases and J shed 4 bases, with 5 bases lying between them. Per germline, CDR1 LGHNT and CDR2 FRNRAP. CDR3 protein: CASGLVYSDTQYF. The CDR3 DNA is TGTGCTAGTGGTTTGGTTTATTCAGATACGCAGTATTTT.

The rearrangement links TRBV5-1 to TRBJ1-1; TRBD1 matches 7 bases. There are 14 residues in the CDR3. V lost 0 bases to trimming and J lost 8 bases; unmatched junction nucleotides: 7. CDR1 is SGHRS, CDR2 YFSETQ, per germline. CDR3 sequence reads: CASSLEGQSIEAFF. The CDR3 nucleotides are TGCGCCAGCAGCTTGGAGGGACAGTCGATAGAAGCTTTCTTT.

The gene calls are TRBV7-8 and TRBJ1-4; D is unclear. The CDR3 is 18 amino acids. Germline CDR1 and CDR2: SGHVS and FQNEAQ. Trimming took 0 bases from V and 2 from J, leaving 16 bases between them. The CDR3 nucleotides are TGTGCCAGCAGCTTAGCGGACTTTTTTTTGGGGACTAATGAAAAACTGTTTTTT. Its protein is CASSLADFFLGTNEKLFF.

CDR3 sequence: CASSQDSYLSTDTQYF. The CDR3 nucleotides are TGCGCCAGCAGCCAAGATAGTTACCTTTCCACAGATACGCAGTATTTT. V usage is TRBV4-1 and J usage is TRBJ2-3; D is unclear. Trimming left V 0 bases short and J 2 bases short, with 12 bases between. Germline V gives CDR1 MGHRA, CDR2 YSYEKL. The CDR3 runs 16 residues.

This rearrangement joins TRBV27 to TRBJ2-3; weak D call: TRBD1 (6 bases). V was pared by 4 bases and J by 3 bases, with 17 bases between. Germline CDR1 MNHEY, CDR2 SMNVEV (reference sequence). This CDR3 has 16 residues. The CDR3 nucleotides read TGTGCCAGCAGTTGGGGTGGTGGGGGCGAAACAGATACGCAGTATTTT. Amino acids: CASSWGGGGETDTQYF.

This chain links TRBV5-8 with TRBJ1-1, with 7 bases lining up with TRBD1. With 3 bases clipped from V and 2 bases from J, the junction kept 7 bases outside the gene matches. CDR1 and CDR2 (germline): SGHTS, YDEGEE. There are 15 residues in the CDR3. CDR3 sequence (DNA): TGTGCCAGCAGCTCCGTCAGGGGGTTAAACACTGAAGCTTTCTTT. Translation: CASSSVRGLNTEAFF. Looking up the rest from reference TRBV5-8 and TRBJ1-1 gives the full variable domain: EAGVTQSPTHLIKTRGQQATLRCSPISGHTSVYWYQQALGLGLQFLLWYDEGEERNRGNFPPRFSGRQFPNYSSELNVNALELEDSALYLCASSSVRGLNTEAFFGQGTRLTVV.

This chain links TRBV20-1 with TRBJ1-1; a weak D match, TRBD1 (6 bases). This CDR3 is 11 amino acids long. Per the germline V gene, CDR1 is DFQATT and CDR2 is SNEGSKA (reference sequence). The V end was cut by 4 bases, the J end by 6 bases, with 9 bases between. CDR3 protein: CSAIDRSEAFF. The CDR3 region has the DNA TGCAGTGCTATCGACAGGTCTGAAGCTTTCTTT.

The rearrangement uses TRBV7-9 and TRBJ2-1; the match to TRBD2 covers 12 bases. The germline CDR1 and CDR2 sequences are SEHNR and FQNEAQ (reference sequence). V gave up 3 bases and J gave up 7 bases; unmatched junction bases: 7. The CDR3 is made up of 16 amino acids. CDR3 nucleotides: TGTGCCAGCAGCTTGGCGGGACTAGCGGGTTTGAATGAGCAGTTCTTC. It encodes CASSLAGLAGLNEQFF.

This chain joins TRBV14 and TRBJ1-5; D not certain. CDR3 length: 18 residues. The ends were cut back, 0 bases at V and 3 bases at J, with 18 bases in the middle. Per germline, CDR1 SGHDN and CDR2 FVKESK. This CDR3 reads CASSQDGRHHINNQPQHF. DNA for the CDR3: TGTGCCAGCAGCCAAGATGGTCGCCACCACATCAACAATCAGCCCCAGCATTTT.

This rearrangement joins TRBV10-1 to TRBJ2-7; no clear D gene. V was clipped by 6 bases and J by 0 bases, with 18 bases between them. CDR3 size: 16 residues. Germline V CDR1 and CDR2: WNHNN, SYGVQD (reference sequence). Here the CDR3 reads CASRGQTGLRSYEQYF. CDR3 in DNA: TGCGCCAGCAGGGGCCAAACCGGTCTTCGCTCCTACGAGCAGTACTTC.

The chain links TRBV9 to TRBJ1-2; maybe TRBD1 (6 bases). The germline V and J ends were trimmed by 3 bases and 1 base, with 22 bases remaining between them. Germline-derived CDR1 and CDR2 are SGDLS and YYNGEE. The CDR3 has 18 amino acids. CDR3 coding DNA: TGTGCCAGCAGCGCAGGGGATGACTCAGGGCCCTATAACTATGGCTACACCTTC. Its translation: CASSAGDDSGPYNYGYTF.

V is TRBV27 and J is TRBJ2-5; D not certain. Germline loops: CDR1 MNHEY, CDR2 SMNVEV (reference sequence). V gave up 2 bases and J gave up 1 base, with 8 bases separating them. The CDR3 loop spans 14 amino acids. The CDR3 loop reads CASSLGSPQETQYF. CDR3 sequence (DNA): TGTGCCAGCAGTTTAGGTAGTCCCCAAGAGACCCAGTACTTC.

The chain links TRBV28 to TRBJ1-5; D unresolved. From germline, CDR1 is MDHEN and CDR2 SYDVKM. The CDR3 loop spans 12 amino acids. V lost 1 base, J lost 6 bases, and 4 bases lay in between. CDR3 coding DNA: TGTGCCAGCAGTTTATTTCTTCAGCCCCAGCATTTT. Its protein product is CASSLFLQPQHF.

The chain combines TRBV9 with TRBJ2-2; 7 bases fit TRBD2. The CDR3 runs 14 residues. V was pared by 1 base and J by 8 bases, with 5 bases of the junction left unmatched. Germline V gene sequence: CDR1 SGDLS, CDR2 YYNGEE. In DNA form, the CDR3 reads TGTGCCAGCAGCGTATACACGGGGGGAGGGGAGCTGTTTTTT. Protein sequence: CASSVYTGGGELFF.

V and J are TRBV6-1 and TRBJ1-6; D unclear. The CDR3 spans 18 residues. CDR1 MNHNS and CDR2 SASEGT come from the germline V gene. Trimming stripped 3 bases from V and 0 bases from J, with 15 bases between. The CDR3 loop reads CASSEEPARSSYNSPLHF. The CDR3 coding sequence is TGTGCCAGCAGTGAGGAGCCCGCCAGAAGCTCCTATAATTCACCCCTCCACTTT.

The V gene is TRBV5-1, the J gene TRBJ2-3, with D maybe TRBD1 (6 bases). V lost 0 bases and J lost 1, with 9 bases in between. The CDR3 runs to 15 residues. The V gene's germline CDR1 is SGHRS and CDR2 YFSETQ. CDR3 nucleotide sequence: TGCGCCAGCAGCTTGGAAAACAGGGGCACAGATACGCAGTATTTT. Residues: CASSLENRGTDTQYF.

The chain combines TRBV6-2 or TRBV6-3 with TRBJ1-3; a possible D gene is TRBD1 (5 bases). This CDR3 contains 14 residues. From germline, CDR1 is MNHEY and CDR2 SVGEGT. V was clipped by 2 bases and J by 6 bases, with 11 bases between them. The CDR3: CASSYGGGANTIYF. In nucleotides, the CDR3 is TGTGCCAGCAGTTACGGCGGGGGAGCAAACACCATATATTTT.

This chain uses TRBV5-1 with TRBJ2-7; D unclear. The V gene's germline CDR1 is SGHRS and CDR2 YFSETQ. The CDR3 covers 13 residues. V was pared by 0 bases and J by 3 bases, with 7 bases between. In DNA, the CDR3 is TGCGCCAGCAGCTTGGACGGAGACTACGAGCAGTACTTC. This encodes CASSLDGDYEQYF. Together with reference TRBV5-1 and TRBJ2-7, the CDR3 gives the full variable domain: KAGVTQTPRYLIKTRGQQVTLSCSPISGHRSVSWYQQTPGQGLQFLFEYFSETQRNKGNFPGRFSGRQFSNSRSEMNVSTLELGDSALYLCASSLDGDYEQYFGPGTRLTVT.